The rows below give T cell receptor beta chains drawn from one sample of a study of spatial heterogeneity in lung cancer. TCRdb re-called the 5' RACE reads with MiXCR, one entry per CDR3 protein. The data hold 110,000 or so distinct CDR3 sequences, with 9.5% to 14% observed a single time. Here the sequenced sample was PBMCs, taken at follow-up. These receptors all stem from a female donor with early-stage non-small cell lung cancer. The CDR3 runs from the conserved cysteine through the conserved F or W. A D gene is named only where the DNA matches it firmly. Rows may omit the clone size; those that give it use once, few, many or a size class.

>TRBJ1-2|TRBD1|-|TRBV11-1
TGTGCCAGCAGCTTCGCCGGACAGGGAATTTATGGCTACACCTTC
CASSFAGQGIYGYTF
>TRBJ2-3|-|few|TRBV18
TGTGCCAGCTCACCACCGATCACAGATACGCAGTATTTT
CASSPPITDTQYF
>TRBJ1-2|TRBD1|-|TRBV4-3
TGCGCCAGCAGCCAAGGCTACAGGGGACCCTATGGCTACACCTTC
CASSQGYRGPYGYTF
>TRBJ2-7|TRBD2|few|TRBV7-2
TGTGCCAGCAGCTTAGCAGCGGGAACGCCTTACGAGCAGTACTTC
CASSLAAGTPYEQYF
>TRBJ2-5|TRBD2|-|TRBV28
TGTGCCAGCAGTTTAGGGCCTAGCGGCACCCAAGAGACCCAGTACTTC
CASSLGPSGTQETQYF
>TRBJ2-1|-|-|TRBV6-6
TGTGCCAGCACCCTCAGACAAACCCCTTACAATGAGCAGTTCTTC
CASTLRQTPYNEQFF
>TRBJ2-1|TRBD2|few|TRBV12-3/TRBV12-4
TGTGCCAGCAGTTCCGGTAGCGGGGCAACCTACAATGAGCAGTTCTTC
CASSSGSGATYNEQFF
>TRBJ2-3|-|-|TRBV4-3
TGCGCCAGCAGCCAAGACTGGGGTTACGTCACAGATACGCAGTATTTT
CASSQDWGYVTDTQYF
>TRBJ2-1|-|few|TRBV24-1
TGTGCCACCAGTGACCCAACGGCTAGCGCTGACAATGAGCAGTTCTTC
CATSDPTASADNEQFF
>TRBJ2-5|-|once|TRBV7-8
TGTGCCAGCAGCTCCAGAGCGGGCCTCCAAGAGACCCAGTACTTC
CASSSRAGLQETQYF
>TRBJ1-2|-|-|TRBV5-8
TGTGCCAGCAGCTTATGGGACGGGACCTATGGCTACACCTTC
CASSLWDGTYGYTF
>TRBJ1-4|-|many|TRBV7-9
TGTGCCAGCAGCAGTAGACAGGCTAATGAAAAACTGTTTTTT
CASSSRQANEKLFF
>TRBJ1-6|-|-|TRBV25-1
TGTGCCAGCAGTGATAGGGGATTACAGGATTCTTCACCCCTCCACTTT
CASSDRGLQDSSPLHF
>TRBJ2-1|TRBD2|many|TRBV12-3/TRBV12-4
TGTGCCAGCAGGATGACTAGCGGGAGGGCCGGTAATGAGCAGTTCTTC
CASRMTSGRAGNEQFF
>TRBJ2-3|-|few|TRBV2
TGTGCCAGCAGTGAAGCGGGCAATACGCAGTATTTT
CASSEAGNTQYF
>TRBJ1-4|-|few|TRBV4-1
TGCGCCAGCAGGAGATGGGGGAATGAAAAACTGTTTTTT
CASRRWGNEKLFF